What follows are 9 T cell receptor beta chains derived from one specimen sequenced in a study of cytomegalovirus exposure and HLA in healthy donors. PCR was performed using 60 Vbeta and 13 Jbeta primers. The data were produced by immunoSEQ multiplex PCR, yet TCRdb's version contains in-frame clones alone and is incomplete. The sample comprises roughly 150,000 clones, roughly 70% of which are singletons, and more than 9% rests with the top ten. The sequencing sample was made of PBMCs. All receptors derive from a man aged 25-40 years in good health and CMV-seropositive.

The J gene is TRBJ2-5, the V gene TRBV11-3; D not certain. The CDR3 has 11 amino acids. V was shortened by 3 bases and J by 5 bases, with 4 bases between the two germline ends. Germline CDR1 reads SGHNT; CDR2 reads YENEEA. Here the CDR3 reads CASSFSETQYF. In DNA form, the CDR3 reads TGTGCCAGCAGCTTCTCTGAGACCCAGTACTTC.

The rearrangement uses TRBV18 and TRBJ2-7, with unresolved D. Germline loops: CDR1 KGHSH, CDR2 LQKENI. Between the trimmed V and J ends, which lost 1 base and 3 bases, there was a span of 7 bases. This CDR3 has 13 residues. The CDR3 DNA sequence: TGTGCCAGCTCACCACAAAACTTCTACGAGCAGTACTTC. Encoded protein: CASSPQNFYEQYF.

The rearrangement links TRBV5-6 to TRBJ1-2; 8 positions agree with TRBD1. The CDR3 has 14 amino acids. With 0 bases clipped from V and 7 bases from J, the junction kept 5 bases outside the gene matches. Germline V CDR1 and CDR2: SGHDT, YYEEEE. For the CDR3, the DNA is TGTGCCAGCAGCTTGGGAGACAGGGGCGTTGGCTACACCTTC. As protein: CASSLGDRGVGYTF.

This chain connects TRBV11-1 to TRBJ2-2; D uncertain. The CDR3 covers 14 residues. Trimming pared 1 base from V and 0 bases from J, leaving 3 bases between. Germline loops: CDR1 SGHAT, CDR2 FQDESV (reference sequence). The CDR3 here is CASSLGPNTGELFF. The CDR3 bases are TGTGCCAGCAGCTTAGGGCCGAACACCGGGGAGCTGTTTTTT.

This CDR3 reads CASSVGTSGAYNEQFF. CDR3 coding DNA: TGTGCCAGTAGTGTCGGGACTAGCGGTGCGTACAATGAGCAGTTCTTC. This chain connects TRBV19 to TRBJ2-1, with 11 bases fitting TRBD2. Germline trimming cut 5 bases from V and 4 bases from J; bases unmatched to any gene: 7. CDR3 length: 16 residues. Germline assignment: CDR1 LNHDA and CDR2 SQIVND (reference sequence).

This clone was observed a handful of times. The chain has TRBV7-3 and TRBJ2-2; D may be TRBD1 (6 bases). This CDR3 is 18 amino acids long. Trimming pared 4 bases from V and 0 bases from J, leaving 18 bases between. In germline, CDR1 is SGHTA, CDR2 FQGTGA. CDR3: CASSYPPRTVPNTGELFF. The CDR3 nucleotides read TGTGCCAGCAGCTACCCGCCGAGGACAGTCCCGAACACCGGGGAGCTGTTTTTT.

The gene calls are TRBV7-8 and TRBJ1-1; D might be TRBD1 (5 bases). Germline CDR1 reads SGHVS; CDR2 reads FQNEAQ. CDR3 length: 16 residues. The V and J ends lost 0 bases and 6 bases respectively, with 17 bases between them. This CDR3 reads CASSLAETVYVAEAFF. CDR3 bases: TGTGCCAGCAGCTTAGCTGAGACAGTATATGTCGCTGAAGCTTTCTTT.

The rearrangement uses TRBV11-2 and TRBJ2-2; tentatively, D is TRBD2 (5 bases). The germline V gene has CDR1 SGHAT and CDR2 FQNNGV. The CDR3 has 14 residues. V shed 6 bases and J shed 3 bases, with 11 bases lying between them. The CDR3 DNA sequence: TGTGCCAGCAGGGGCGAGGGTTACACCGGGGAGCTGTTTTTT. Residues: CASRGEGYTGELFF.

The V and J genes are TRBV28 and TRBJ2-5; 7 nucleotides line up with TRBD1. Germline assignment: CDR1 MDHEN and CDR2 SYDVKM. V shed 7 bases, J shed 5 bases, and the junction held 10 bases outside the gene matches. This CDR3 region has 14 residues. As DNA, the CDR3 is TGTGCCAGCACCGCCAGACAGGGTGGGGAGACCCAGTACTTC. Amino acid sequence: CASTARQGGETQYF.